The clone carrying this TCR beta chain was detected ten times or more. Its specificity is unknown. This specimen belongs to a study of T cells in Graves' hyperthyroidism and ophthalmopathy. Amplification of TCR beta CDR3 regions used RNA as the template. First-round RT-PCR with HTBI primers amplified the TCR CDR3 region. Each CDR3 protein is one row after TCRdb ran MiXCR on the multiplex PCR reads. Counted here are approximately 330,000 distinct CDR3 sequences, 21% occurring once; the ten biggest clones make up around 50%. Uncontrolled infection, other autoimmune disease, pregnancy or lactation disqualified patients from enrolment. The V and J ends lost 4 bases and 7 bases, in that order; junction bases with no gene match: 6. The CDR3 totals 14 residues. Germline CDR1 reads SGHRS; CDR2 reads YFSETQ. Study results and caveats: Ophthalmopathy was distinguished from stable hyperthyroidism by 13 V-J signatures.

The chain couples TRBV5-1 to TRBJ2-2, with 8 bases fitting TRBD2. The sample taken for sequencing was blood. The sequence was collected from a woman aged 45-59 years with Graves' hyperthyroidism. CDR3 loop: CASSETSADGELFF. CDR3 coding DNA: TGCGCCAGCAGCGAGACTAGCGCGGACGGGGAGCTGTTTTTT.